The clone carrying this T cell receptor (beta chain) was detected ten times or more. Its matching antigen is unknown. The data belong to a study of Graves' ophthalmopathy and Graves' hyperthyroidism. In the study overall: Ahead of any treatment, peripheral blood was obtained at the initial diagnosis.

Notes on the study in general: Most thyroid clonotypes with frequency above 0.001 were detected in blood too.

New diagnoses, under 2 months' duration, and ages 18 to 65 characterized the hyperthyroidism patients. The CDR3 spans 14 residues. Germline CDR1 is DFQATT and CDR2 is SNEGSKA (reference sequence). Trimming cost V 1 base and J 2 bases, with 11 bases left between them. The sequenced template was RNA, covering the TCR beta CDR3 region. The workflow started with a first-round RT-PCR run with HTBI primers and then moved on to a second-round multiplex PCR. Each CDR3 protein gets one entry after TCRdb re-called the multiplex PCR reads with MiXCR. The table lists 350,000 to 400,000 distinct CDR3 sequences, just over 15% of them singletons.

Specimen: peripheral blood. The TCR sequence derives from a woman between 18 and 29 years old with stable Graves' hyperthyroidism. This chain links TRBV20-1 with TRBJ2-5; D is undetermined. The CDR3 nucleotides are TGCAGTGCTAGAGTTTCCCGGGCGCAAGAGACCCAGTACTTC. It specifies CSARVSRAQETQYF.